This T cell receptor beta chain is from a study of neoadjuvant anti-PD-1 for oral cavity cancer. Study information: Nivolumab at 3 mg/kg was mostly given biweekly, three to four doses, pre-surgery. Non-progressing patients received a fourth nivolumab dose near day 43, then surgery on days 50-56.

Here immunoSEQ multiplex PCR was the method, and the copy in TCRdb shows in-frame clones only, minus some. The sample includes more than 10,000 clones, about 60% seen only once; the top ten take approximately 2%. Per germline, CDR1 SGHDT and CDR2 YYEEEE. The CDR3 consists of 16 residues. V lost 2 bases to trimming and J lost 2 bases, with 11 bases between them. V gene TRBV5-6 combines with J gene TRBJ2-6; D is possibly TRBD2 (6 bases). Material: PBMCs, obtained before nivolumab (anti-PD-1) treatment. The receptor comes from a person aged 40 to 85 with oral cavity squamous cell carcinoma. The CDR3 DNA is TGTGCCAGCAGCTTCGGGGGTAGGACTGGGGCCAACGTCCTGACTTTC. It translates to CASSFGGRTGANVLTF.